This T cell receptor (beta chain) was obtained from a study of blood T cells in healthy people across ages. As to this clonotype: Its specificity is not known.

Germline V gives CDR1 MNHNS, CDR2 SASEGT. Losses at the gene ends were 6 bases for V and 7 bases for J; bases not matched to a gene: 15. This CDR3 comprises 15 residues. Study-wide points: With age, beta diversity per million T cells declined roughly linearly, significantly by approximately 41. Leaving the PBMCs unsorted stopped any conclusive comparison of naive versus antigen-experienced cells.

Primers used in a second PCR of roughly 6 to 12 cycles were a sample-barcoded 5' primer and a J-beta primer mix. TCRdb called the 5' RACE reads again in MiXCR, with one record for every CDR3 protein. The sample consists of some 800,000 distinct CDR3 sequences, around 45% of them appearing once. What was sequenced was blood. The rearrangement joins TRBV6-1 to TRBJ2-7; 7 nucleotides align to TRBD1. This clonotype was obtained from a man between 60 and 75 years old in good health. CDR3 DNA: TGTGCCAGCAGCGAACCGGGACAGCTATACAATGAGCAGTACTTC. Translating gives CASSEPGQLYNEQYF.